This T cell receptor beta chain was identified in a study of T cell repertoires in ileal Crohn's disease. Each sample's TCRB immunosequencing used around 0.45 micrograms of biopsy DNA. Using immunoSEQ multiplex PCR, the repertoire was profiled, and TCRdb retains in-frame clones only, with some absent. The repertoire holds about 30,000 clones, roughly three quarters seen once, with around 5.6% in the top ten. Eligibility required adulthood, ileal or ileocolonic Crohn's disease and indicated ileocolonic resection. The germline gives CDR1 SGDLS, CDR2 YYNGEE. Deletions cut 5 bases from V and 8 bases from J, with 10 bases between. This CDR3 is built from 11 residues.

The chain links TRBV9 to TRBJ1-2; no clear D. The clonotype was recovered from an adult with Crohn's disease. Sequencing input: ileal tissue. CDR3 sequence (DNA): TGTGCCAGCAGGGCGGAGGGCGGCTACACCTTC. It codes for CASRAEGGYTF.